One and the same sample provided the 19 T cell receptor beta chains below, sequenced in a study of identical twins. TCRdb re-called the 5' RACE reads with MiXCR, one entry per CDR3 protein. The sample contains roughly 710,000 distinct CDR3 sequences, roughly 6% of which appear only once. The sequenced sample consisted of naive T cells sorted from blood. The receptors were gathered from a young man in good health.

The J gene is TRBJ2-3, the V gene TRBV5-6; 8 bases match TRBD2. The V segment lost 1 base and the J segment 2 bases; nucleotides outside the gene matches: 3. This CDR3 region has 15 residues. The germline V gene has CDR1 SGHDT and CDR2 YYEEEE. Here the CDR3 reads CASSLQRGYTDTQYF. The DNA for the CDR3 is TGTGCCAGCAGCTTGCAGCGGGGGTACACAGATACGCAGTATTTT.

The sample holds a few counts of this clonotype. The rearrangement uses TRBV7-2 and TRBJ2-3, with 7 bases that match TRBD1. This CDR3 spans 14 amino acids. The J segment lost 14 bases and the V segment lost 4 bases, leaving 15 bases of the junction unmatched. Germline V gene data show CDR1 as SGHTA and CDR2 as FQGNSA. The CDR3 region is CASSSPGWDSPWYF. CDR3 bases: TGTGCCAGCAGCTCCCCTGGTTGGGACAGTCCCTGGTATTTT.

There are many counts of this clonotype. This rearrangement joins TRBV20-1 to TRBJ1-5, with D maybe TRBD1 (6 bases). This CDR3 region has 16 residues. The germline gives CDR1 DFQATT, CDR2 SNEGSKA (reference sequence). V was clipped by 1 base and J by 2 bases, with 15 bases between them. The CDR3 region is CSARAPGHSRNQPQHF. CDR3 sequence (DNA): TGCAGTGCTAGAGCCCCGGGACATTCGCGCAATCAGCCCCAGCATTTT.

The CDR3 spells CASKPSTWEAYEQYV. The CDR3 nucleotides are TGTGCCTCGAAACCTAGTACTTGGGAGGCCTACGAGCAGTACGTC. The V call is TRBV15, the J call TRBJ2-7, with a weak D call TRBD2 (6 bases). Germline CDR1 reads LNHNV; CDR2 reads YYDKDF (reference sequence). There are 15 residues in the CDR3. V lost 11 bases and J 2 bases, leaving 22 bases between the germline ends.

The chain carries TRBV7-9 and TRBJ2-1; D unclear. CDR3 length: 13 residues. Per the germline V gene, CDR1 is SEHNR and CDR2 is FQNEAQ (reference sequence). Between the trimmed V and J ends, which lost 0 bases and 9 bases, there was a span of 9 bases. Here the CDR3 reads CASSLAGGSEQFF. The DNA of the CDR3 is TGTGCCAGCAGCTTAGCGGGTGGCTCTGAGCAGTTCTTC.

This clonotype was seen only a few times. The chain carries TRBV5-1 and TRBJ2-4, with 12 bases lining up with TRBD2. V dropped 4 bases and J dropped 6; count of bases not matched to a gene: 5. The CDR3 is 15 residues long. In germline, CDR1 is SGHRS, CDR2 YFSETQ. CDR3 sequence (DNA): TGCGCCAGCAGCCCAGGGACTAGCGGGCCAAACATTCAGTACTTC. This sequence encodes CASSPGTSGPNIQYF.

The table lists this clonotype with many counts. This chain connects TRBV9 to TRBJ2-3; D gene unclear. Germline values: CDR1 SGDLS, CDR2 YYNGEE. The CDR3 runs 12 residues. The V end was cut by 5 bases, the J end by 3 bases, with 7 bases between. The CDR3 bases are TGTGCCAGCAGTGAAGTTACAGATACGCAGTATTTT. Encoded protein: CASSEVTDTQYF.

This clonotype was seen repeatedly, ten times or more. The rearrangement links TRBV5-1 to TRBJ1-2; 9 nucleotides agree with TRBD1. This CDR3 has 13 amino acids. From germline, CDR1 is SGHRS and CDR2 YFSETQ. J gave up 8 bases and V 4 bases, and 6 bases lay outside the gene matches. The CDR3 loop is CASSVQGAQGYTF. The CDR3 DNA reads as TGCGCCAGCAGCGTACAGGGGGCTCAAGGCTACACCTTC.

The sample holds many counts of this clonotype. The chain is built from TRBV5-1 and TRBJ1-5, with D unresolved. The CDR3 is made up of 16 amino acids. Germline V gene lookup returns CDR1 SGHRS and CDR2 YFSETQ. V was shortened by 3 bases and J by 4 bases, with 17 bases between the two germline ends. The CDR3 DNA follows: TGCGCCAGCAGCTGGGGTCCGCAGGAGCGAAATCAGCCCCAGCATTTT. It yields the protein CASSWGPQERNQPQHF. The full variable domain, in which reference TRBV5-1 and TRBJ1-5 provide the parts outside the CDR3, is KAGVTQTPRYLIKTRGQQVTLSCSPISGHRSVSWYQQTPGQGLQFLFEYFSETQRNKGNFPGRFSGRQFSNSRSEMNVSTLELGDSALYLCASSWGPQERNQPQHFGDGTRLSIL.

This clonotype appeared many times. The gene calls are TRBV29-1 and TRBJ1-2; TRBD1 matches at 10 bases. The CDR3 consists of 12 residues. Losses at the gene ends were 7 bases for V and 5 bases for J; bases not matched to a gene: 4. Germline lookup yields CDR1 SQVTM and CDR2 ANQGSEA. CDR3 in amino acids: CSAMGQGYGYTF. CDR3 coding DNA: TGCAGCGCGATGGGACAGGGGTATGGCTACACCTTC.

This clonotype showed up many times. The chain links TRBV12-3 or TRBV12-4 to TRBJ2-3; no clear D. This CDR3 region has 14 residues. V was clipped by 6 bases and J by 1 base, with 11 bases between them. CDR3 protein: CASSKAIGTDTQYF. In nucleotides, the CDR3 is TGTGCCAGCAGCAAGGCGATAGGCACAGATACGCAGTATTTT.

This clonotype has only a few counts. The chain recombines TRBV2 with TRBJ2-1; D is tentatively TRBD1 or TRBD2 (5 bases each). The V end lost 5 bases, the J end lost 4 bases, and 18 bases lay between the germline ends. The germline CDR1 and CDR2 sequences are SNHLY and FYNNEI. This CDR3 comprises 16 residues. In DNA, the CDR3 is TGTGCCAGCAGTTTTTCGGGACCGCTACTATACAATGAGCAGTTCTTC. Its translation is CASSFSGPLLYNEQFF.

This clonotype was seen at least ten times. The CDR3 coding sequence is TGTGCCAGCGGGGAAACGGGGTTCAGCGTGACCCAGTACTTC. It yields the protein CASGETGFSVTQYF. This chain uses TRBV3-1 with TRBJ2-5; D is possibly TRBD2 (5 bases). This CDR3 is 14 amino acids long. The germline gives CDR1 LGHDT, CDR2 YNNKEL (reference sequence). The V end was cut by 8 bases, the J end by 7 bases, with 20 bases between.

V is TRBV20-1 and J is TRBJ2-1, with TRBD2 matching 12 bases. This CDR3 has 18 residues. Germline CDR1 and CDR2: DFQATT and SNEGSKA (reference sequence). Trimming cost V 1 base and J 0 bases; bases outside gene matches: 7. This CDR3 reads CSARVQTSGSPSYNEQFF. CDR3 in DNA: TGCAGTGCTAGAGTGCAGACTAGCGGGAGCCCCTCCTACAATGAGCAGTTCTTC.

The CDR3 here is CASSQVTASYGYTF. For the CDR3, the DNA is TGTGCCAGCAGCCAAGTGACAGCTTCCTATGGCTACACCTTC. The rearrangement links TRBV3-1 to TRBJ1-2; D may be TRBD1 (5 bases). Germline values: CDR1 LGHDT, CDR2 YNNKEL (reference sequence). There are 14 residues in the CDR3. V lost 1 base and J lost 4, with 10 bases in between.

This chain connects TRBV7-9 to TRBJ1-5; 8 positions match TRBD1. The CDR3 is 15 residues long. Per the germline V gene, CDR1 is SEHNR and CDR2 is FQNEAQ (reference sequence). V lost 5 bases, J lost 4 bases, and 7 bases stayed unmatched. CDR3 amino acids: CASSKTGGSNQPQHF. The CDR3, as DNA: TGTGCCAGCAGCAAAACAGGGGGATCAAATCAGCCCCAGCATTTT.

This clonotype was observed many times. The chain has TRBV28 and TRBJ2-7; D is uncertain. The length of the CDR3 is 14 residues. Germline V lookup: CDR1 MDHEN, CDR2 SYDVKM. The V gene lost 2 bases and the J gene lost 2 bases, with 10 bases spanning the gap. The CDR3 sequence is CASSLTRQTYEQYF. The DNA of the CDR3 is TGTGCCAGCAGTTTAACCAGGCAAACCTACGAGCAGTACTTC.

This clonotype was counted many times. The V gene is TRBV12-3 or TRBV12-4, the J gene TRBJ1-5, with 8 bases matching TRBD1. V lost 4 bases, J lost 4 bases, and 6 bases stayed unmatched. The CDR3 runs 15 residues. This CDR3 reads CASSSRGRVNQPQHF. The CDR3 bases are TGTGCCAGCAGTTCCAGGGGGCGAGTGAATCAGCCCCAGCATTTT.

In this sample, this clonotype turned up a few times. The V call is TRBV29-1, the J call TRBJ1-2, with TRBD1 matching over 7 bases. The CDR3 is 14 residues long. The germline gives CDR1 SQVTM, CDR2 ANQGSEA. V shed 3 bases and J 2 bases; nucleotides not matched to a gene: 6. As DNA, the CDR3 is TGCAGCGTTGAGGGTCCCAGGGGGAACTATGGCTACACCTTC. Encoded protein: CSVEGPRGNYGYTF.